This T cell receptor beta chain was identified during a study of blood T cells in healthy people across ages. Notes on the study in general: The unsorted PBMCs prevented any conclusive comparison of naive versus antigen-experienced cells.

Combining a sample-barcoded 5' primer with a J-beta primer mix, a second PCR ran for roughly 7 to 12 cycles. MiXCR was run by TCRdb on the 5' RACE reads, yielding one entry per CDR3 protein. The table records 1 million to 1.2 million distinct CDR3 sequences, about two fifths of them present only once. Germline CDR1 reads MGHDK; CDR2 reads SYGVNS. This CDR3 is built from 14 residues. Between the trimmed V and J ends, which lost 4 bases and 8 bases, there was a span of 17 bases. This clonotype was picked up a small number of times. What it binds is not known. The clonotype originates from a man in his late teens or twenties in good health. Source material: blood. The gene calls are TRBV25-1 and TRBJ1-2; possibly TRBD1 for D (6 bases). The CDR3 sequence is CASSGYRVSEGYTF. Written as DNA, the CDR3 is TGTGCCAGCAGTGGTTACAGGGTATCGGAAGGCTACACCTTC.